This TCR beta chain was recorded in a study of CXCR3-negative and CXCR3-positive naive CD8 T cells (dated by TCRdb to between 2019 and 2020). As for the study more broadly: In total, some 130 million TRB reads were obtained, corresponding to roughly 1.5 +/- 0.3 million reads per library. Diversity and physicochemical repertoire analyses were performed on around 10 donors pooled from two independent experiments. Naive subsets from 5 or 6 donors and memory cells from 3 donors were included in the TRBV-TRBJ cluster analysis. The full study reports these points: Similar TRBV-TRBJ usage was shown by naive CXCR3-negative and CXCR3-positive cells from the same donor, whereas distinct patterns were shown by memory cells. Freshly isolated PBMCs were used for most assays because CXCR3 expression went down partially after cryopreservation. Repertoire diversity was comparably high in both naive subsets but much lower in memory CD8+ T cells. TRB CDR3s from CXCR3-positive naive cells showed higher hydrophobicity (lower Kidera factor 4), lower energy, and higher strength and volume indices than CXCR3-negative naive cells. Surface CD5, linked to self-reactivity in mice, was comparable between naive subsets; TCR interaction strength was therefore also inferred from TRB CDR3 physicochemical properties.

Points on this clonotype: Its target antigen remains unknown.

Sequencing took place on a NextSeq 550. The Human TCR Profiling Kit (MiLaboratory) was used to prepare UMI-labeled 5' RACE TRB cDNA libraries. cDNA synthesis used the entire amount of extracted RNA, and PCR amplification then used the entire amount of cDNA produced. Libraries were prepared in parallel with an identical number of PCR cycles. In the paper's pipeline: With a minimum of two reads required per UMI, MIGEC and MiXCR pulled out about 50,000 +/- 10,000 unique UMI-labeled TRB cDNA molecules from each library. On average, each library contained about 40,000 +/- 10,000 functional in-frame TRB CDR3 nucleotide clonotypes without stop codons. After downsampling to 5000 UMI-labeled TRB molecules per sample, diversity metrics, including normalized Shannon-Wiener and Chao1, were computed in VDJtools. VDJtools was used to calculate clonotype-size-weighted physicochemical properties of the central five CDR3 residues, namely interaction energy, strength, volume and Kidera factor 4. After TCRdb reprocessed the reads, each CDR3 protein sequence was kept as one row, without DNA. TCRdb, not the original authors, processed these V and J calls. The table kept for this sample lists around 50,000 distinct CDR3 sequences. The ten largest clones add up to 0.56% of the sample.

Each CD8+ T cell subset was flow-sorted in triplicate, with roughly 310,000 cells per subset placed directly into RLT lysis buffer. To keep memory contaminants out, a stringent definition of naive CD8+ T cells was applied: CD45RO-CCR7+CD27+CD95-. Standard density gradient centrifugation was used to isolate peripheral blood mononuclear cells from buffy coats. A FACSAria III was used to flow-sort naive CD8+ T cells into CXCR3-negative and CXCR3-positive populations. Total RNA was extracted from sorted cells using an RNeasy Mini Kit. The sequencing input was naive CXCR3+ CD8+ T cells from blood. Reading the label with the study, this specimen's cell subset or site is: CD45RO-CCR7+CD27+CD95- naive CD8+ T cells expressing CXCR3 (TNR3+). The receptor was derived from a human donor in good health. Some clones in this sample may be carry-over from other donors' samples.

This receptor carries the CDR3 CASSFLGPYEQYF. In this chain, TRBV7-9 is recombined with TRBJ2-7; TCRdb's assignment of TRBD1 cannot be checked, as there is no DNA. From the cysteine up to the phenylalanine, the CDR3 has a length of 13 residues. There is no recorded DNA. The germline V gene encodes CDR1 SEHNR and CDR2 FQNEAQ (reference sequence).